The 21 T cell receptor beta chains below come from one sample, sequenced in a study of shared clonotypes between healthy human individuals. Assay: immunoSEQ multiplex PCR; the TCRdb copy retains only in-frame clones and omits some. The sample yields 1 million to 1.3 million clones, more than 75% seen once. Sequencing used memory CD4+ T cells from PBMCs. The subset here: CD45RA-negative fraction. Receptors originate from a man between 18 and 29 years old in good health. Some clones in this sample may be carry-over from other donors' samples.

The gene calls are TRBV29-1 and TRBJ1-1, with no clear D. With 4 bases removed from V and 0 bases from J, the gap between germline ends came to 6 bases. The CDR3 spans 12 residues. The germline CDR1 and CDR2 sequences are SQVTM and ANQGSEA. CDR3 DNA: TGCAGCGTTGGCAGTTTGAACACTGAAGCTTTCTTT. Its translation is CSVGSLNTEAFF.

V and J are TRBV10-3 and TRBJ2-7; TRBD1 or TRBD2 may be the D gene (5 bases each). Trimming removed 4 bases from V and 6 bases from J, with 16 bases in between. The CDR3 sequence is 14 residues long. CDR1 and CDR2 from the germline V gene are ENHRY and SYGVKD. The CDR3 sequence: CAISGGMASSEQYF. DNA for the CDR3: TGTGCCATCAGTGGGGGGATGGCTAGTTCCGAGCAGTACTTC.

This clone occurred a few times. This chain joins TRBV27 and TRBJ2-1; TRBD2 might be the D (7 bases). Germline loops: CDR1 MNHEY, CDR2 SMNVEV (reference sequence). The CDR3 spans 19 residues. Trimming shortened V by 3 bases and J by 3 bases, and 24 bases separated the two germline ends. The DNA of the CDR3 is TGTGCCAGCAGTTTCGGCAGGGGAGGAGCGGGGAACCTCTACAATGAGCAGTTCTTC. Its protein product is CASSFGRGGAGNLYNEQFF.

Concerning this clone: A much larger clone differs from this one at a single base, so this may be a read error. This chain uses TRBV6-5 with TRBJ1-2; 7 nucleotides align to TRBD1. Trimming removed 6 bases from V and 4 bases from J; junction bases left unmatched: 2. The length of the CDR3 is 12 residues. Looked up from germline, CDR1 is MNHEY and CDR2 is SVGAGI. CDR3 sequence (DNA): TGTGCCAGCAGCGACAGGGCCTATGGCTACACCTTC. Amino acid sequence: CASSDRAYGYTF.

The chain uses TRBV12-5 and TRBJ2-3, with D tentatively TRBD1 or TRBD2 (5 bases each). V dropped 1 base and J dropped 7 bases, with 12 bases sitting between them. CDR1 and CDR2 from the germline V gene are LGHNT and FRNRAP. The CDR3 runs to 14 residues. The CDR3 DNA reads TGTGCTAGTGGTTTGGAGCCGGGACCGAATACGCAGTATTTT. This gives the protein CASGLEPGPNTQYF.

On this clone itself: A read error is possible here, since a much larger clone lies one base away. This sample includes further DNA sequences coding for the same CDR3. This chain uses TRBV7-8 with TRBJ1-1; D unresolved. There are 13 residues in the CDR3. Germline CDR1 is SGHVS and CDR2 is FQNEAQ. CDR3 in amino acids: CASTKGPDTEAFF. The CDR3 nucleotides are TGCGCCAGCACCAAGGGCCCGGACACTGAAGCTTTCTTT.

The J gene is TRBJ2-1, the V gene TRBV6-5, with D unclear. This CDR3 has 16 residues. Trimming left V 0 bases short and J 3 bases short, with 12 bases between. CDR1 and CDR2 from the germline V gene are MNHEY and SVGAGI. The CDR3 coding sequence is TGTGCCAGCAGTTACTCCTGGTCCAGGAGCTACAATGAGCAGTTCTTC. The encoded protein is CASSYSWSRSYNEQFF.

This chain connects TRBV28 to TRBJ1-2; 9 bases are shared with TRBD1. The length of the CDR3 is 16 residues. Germline values: CDR1 MDHEN, CDR2 SYDVKM. With 4 bases clipped from V and 4 bases from J, the junction kept 10 bases outside the gene matches. The CDR3: CASSYPPGTGLYGYTF. The CDR3 DNA is TGTGCCAGCAGTTACCCCCCCGGGACAGGGCTCTATGGCTACACCTTC.

This chain uses TRBV27 with TRBJ1-2; weak D call: TRBD1 (5 bases). CDR3 length: 13 amino acids. The V gene lost 3 bases and the J gene lost 8 bases, with 13 bases spanning the gap. The germline CDR1 and CDR2 sequences are MNHEY and SMNVEV (reference sequence). The CDR3 DNA follows: TGTGCCAGCAGTTTCGAGGGACGTGACGGCTACACCTTC. Its protein is CASSFEGRDGYTF.

V usage is TRBV6-6 and J usage is TRBJ1-2, with D unclear. The length of the CDR3 is 14 residues. Trimming removed 0 bases from V and 2 bases from J, with 7 bases in between. Germline CDR1 reads MNHNY; CDR2 reads SVGAGI (reference sequence). Here the CDR3 reads CASSYSEKNYGYTF. The CDR3 bases are TGTGCCAGCAGTTACTCCGAGAAGAACTATGGCTACACCTTC.

The rearrangement joins TRBV9 to TRBJ2-1; D gene uncertain. The CDR3 loop spans 13 amino acids. Germline-derived CDR1 and CDR2 are SGDLS and YYNGEE. Between the trimmed V and J ends, which lost 2 bases and 8 bases, there was a span of 11 bases. CDR3 DNA sequence: TGTGCCAGCAGCGTTTTGAGTATCGATGAGCAGTTCTTC. It encodes CASSVLSIDEQFF.

CDR3 region: CASSPQGPETQYF. CDR3 bases: TGTGCCAGCAGTCCCCAGGGGCCGGAGACCCAGTACTTC. The V call is TRBV2, the J call TRBJ2-5; weak D call: TRBD1 (6 bases). The V gene lost 5 bases and the J gene lost 5 bases, with 12 bases spanning the gap. Looked up from germline, CDR1 is SNHLY and CDR2 is FYNNEI. The CDR3 has 13 residues.

The count of this clone is one. The chain links TRBV4-2 to TRBJ2-1; 9 bases are a match to TRBD2. Germline-derived CDR1 and CDR2 are LGHNA and YNFKEQ. This CDR3 is 19 amino acids long. Trimming cost V 0 bases and J 4 bases; bases outside gene matches: 13. The CDR3 coding sequence is TGTGCCAGCAGCCAAGATTTACTAGCGGGCCCCCTTAAGTACAATGAGCAGTTCTTC. Amino acid sequence: CASSQDLLAGPLKYNEQFF.

This clone was counted ten times or more. The same CDR3 can be traced to other DNA sequences in this sample. J is TRBJ1-1 and V is TRBV30; weak D call: TRBD1 (5 bases). CDR3 length equals 14 residues. V lost 2 bases to trimming and J lost 4 bases, with 14 bases between them. The germline gives CDR1 GTSNPN, CDR2 SVGIG (reference sequence). CDR3 coding DNA: TGTGCCTGGAGTCAGGACGGGGGGTCCACTGAAGCTTTCTTT. Residues: CAWSQDGGSTEAFF.

The chain uses TRBV25-1 and TRBJ2-3; possible D gene TRBD1, 6 bases. Germline lookup yields CDR1 MGHDK and CDR2 SYGVNS. This CDR3 is built from 15 residues. The V end was cut by 7 bases, the J end by 0 bases, with 14 bases between. CDR3 residues: CASTPGTKSTDTQYF. CDR3 in DNA: TGTGCCAGCACCCCCGGGACAAAAAGCACAGATACGCAGTATTTT.

The V call is TRBV30, the J call TRBJ1-1, with D perhaps matching TRBD1 (5 bases). The length of the CDR3 is 13 residues. Germline CDR1 reads GTSNPN; CDR2 reads SVGIG (reference sequence). Between the trimmed V and J ends, which lost 8 bases and 0 bases, there was a span of 13 bases. CDR3: CAHAGRVNTEAFF. The CDR3 nucleotides read TGTGCCCATGCGGGCAGGGTGAACACTGAAGCTTTCTTT.

This clone has only a few counts. This sequence joins TRBV5-6 and TRBJ2-5; 8 positions agree with TRBD1. The germline V gene has CDR1 SGHDT and CDR2 YYEEEE. This CDR3 comprises 16 residues. Losses at the gene ends were 0 bases for V and 5 bases for J; bases not matched to a gene: 9. The CDR3, as DNA: TGTGCCAGCAGCTTGGCCGTGGCAGGGGGCTTGGAGACCCAGTACTTC. Encoded protein: CASSLAVAGGLETQYF.

The gene calls are TRBV7-3 and TRBJ2-3; D is undetermined. The germline CDR1 and CDR2 sequences are SGHTA and FQGTGA. Between the trimmed V and J ends, which lost 5 bases and 4 bases, there was a span of 13 bases. There are 14 residues in the CDR3. In nucleotides, the CDR3 is TGTGCCAGCAGCCCTGAAGGACCAGCAGATACGCAGTATTTT. Its protein product is CASSPEGPADTQYF. Supplemented by reference TRBV7-3 and TRBJ2-3, the full variable domain reads GAGVSQTPSNKVTEKGKYVELRCDPISGHTALYWYRQSLGQGPEFLIYFQGTGAADDSGLPNDRFFAVRPEGSVSTLKIQRTERGDSAVYLCASSPEGPADTQYFGPGTRLTVL.

The V gene is TRBV7-8, the J gene TRBJ1-6; 9 bases fit TRBD1. Germline CDR1 is SGHVS and CDR2 is FQNEAQ. V lost 2 bases and J lost 8; bases outside the gene matches: 4. This CDR3 spans 15 amino acids. In DNA, the CDR3 is TGTGCCAGCAGCTTAAGGACAGGGGTTGATTCACCCCTCCACTTT. Its translation: CASSLRTGVDSPLHF.

The chain uses TRBV9 and TRBJ2-1, with D unresolved. Germline CDR1 is SGDLS and CDR2 is YYNGEE. Trimming removed 4 bases at V and 9 bases at J, with 14 bases between. The CDR3 consists of 13 residues. The CDR3 is CASSPRLMTEQFF. The CDR3 coding sequence is TGTGCCAGCAGCCCCCGTCTTATGACTGAGCAGTTCTTC.

This clone was counted only a few times. This chain connects TRBV5-1 to TRBJ1-3; D uncertain. CDR1 and CDR2 (germline): SGHRS, YFSETQ. The V end was cut by 2 bases, the J end by 8 bases, with 8 bases between. The CDR3 is 12 amino acids. In DNA form, the CDR3 reads TGCGCCAGCAGCTTTTCCGGGGACACCATATATTTT. It translates to CASSFSGDTIYF.